The rows below give T cell receptor beta chains drawn from one sample of a study of CD8 T cells in ankylosing spondylitis. A single record per CDR3 protein comes from TCRdb applying MiXCR to the 5' RACE reads. The sample lists 150,000 to 200,000 distinct CDR3 sequences; 18% were seen once. The sample comprised blood, either unsorted or a sorted T cell fraction (not recorded which). These receptors were taken from a male donor with ankylosing spondylitis or in good health (not recorded which). CDR3s include the opening cysteine and the closing phenylalanine or tryptophan. A D gene is named only where the DNA matches it firmly. Clone size is given for some rows only: seen once, a few or many times, or a class if the clone is expanded.

>TRBV7-7|-|TRBJ2-1|-
CASSTTWTLSTHEQFF
TGTGCCAGCAGCACCACCTGGACCCTCAGTACACATGAGCAGTTCTTC
>TRBV4-2|-|TRBJ1-3|-
CASSQEGIVNSGNTIYF
TGTGCCAGCAGCCAAGAAGGAATCGTGAACTCTGGAAACACCATATATTTT
>TRBV18|-|TRBJ1-1|TRBD1
CASSSDRDTEAFF
TGTGCCAGCTCATCGGACAGGGACACTGAAGCTTTCTTT
>TRBV5-1|-|TRBJ2-5|-
CASSFLTEEETQYF
TGCGCCAGCAGCTTTCTGACGGAAGAAGAGACCCAGTACTTC
>TRBV5-1|few|TRBJ2-3|TRBD2
CASSPEPSSGRLAVADTQYF
TGCGCCAGCAGCCCTGAACCCTCTAGCGGGAGGCTCGCCGTAGCAGATACGCAGTATTTT
>TRBV20-1|-|TRBJ2-2|TRBD2
CSAREPSGSLFGELFF
TGCAGTGCTAGAGAACCTAGCGGGAGTCTTTTCGGGGAGCTGTTTTTT
>TRBV6-5|many|TRBJ2-7|-
CASSYLPPGATYEQYF
TGTGCCAGCAGTTACCTCCCCCCTGGGGCTACCTACGAGCAGTACTTC
>TRBV28|-|TRBJ2-4|-
CASSSPTRTAGTIQYF
TGTGCCAGCAGTTCACCCACTAGGACAGCAGGAACCATTCAGTACTTC
>TRBV10-3|many|TRBJ2-2|-
CAISGRATGELFF
TGTGCCATCAGTGGCCGTGCCACCGGGGAGCTGTTTTTT
>TRBV29-1|many|TRBJ1-4|-
CSHLPEGGPTPTNEKLFF
TGCAGTCACCTCCCAGAGGGGGGCCCTACCCCAACTAATGAAAAACTGTTTTTT
>TRBV27|-|TRBJ2-1|TRBD2
CASSGTSGSLLLNNEQFF
TGTGCCAGCAGCGGGACTAGCGGGAGCCTCCTTTTAAACAATGAGCAGTTCTTC
>TRBV27|few|TRBJ2-7|-
CASSPAGQYYEQYF
TGTGCCAGCAGTCCCGCCGGACAGTACTACGAGCAGTACTTC
>TRBV12-3/TRBV12-4|few|TRBJ1-3|-
CASSFGYRSGNTIYF
TGTGCCAGCAGTTTTGGGTACCGCTCTGGAAACACCATATATTTT
>TRBV5-6|few|TRBJ2-1|-
CASSLPPLYNEQFF
TGTGCCAGCAGCTTGCCGCCCCTTTACAATGAGCAGTTCTTC
>TRBV3-1|once|TRBJ2-3|-
CASSQDAGTDTQYF
TGTGCCAGCAGCCAAGATGCTGGCACAGATACGCAGTATTTT
>TRBV5-1|few|TRBJ2-2|-
CASSPTGTTGELFF
TGCGCCAGCAGCCCTACAGGAACTACCGGGGAGCTGTTTTTT
>TRBV5-5|-|TRBJ2-1|-
CASSFGRGSANEQFF
TGTGCCAGCAGCTTCGGTCGGGGGAGTGCTAATGAGCAGTTCTTC
>TRBV28|-|TRBJ2-2|-
CASGWAGELFF
TGTGCCAGCGGCTGGGCTGGGGAGCTGTTTTTT
>TRBV11-1|-|TRBJ2-2|TRBD2
CASSPIPLAGGPFPGELFF
TGTGCCAGCAGCCCCATCCCACTAGCGGGAGGGCCTTTCCCCGGGGAGCTGTTTTTT
>TRBV5-6|-|TRBJ1-4|-
CASSLGIEKLFF
TGTGCCAGCAGCTTGGGGATTGAAAAACTGTTTTTT
>TRBV20-1|-|TRBJ2-7|TRBD2
CSAASAGGVFEQYF
TGCAGTGCAGCCTCGGCGGGAGGGGTCTTCGAGCAGTACTTC
>TRBV2|many|TRBJ2-3|TRBD2
CASSQLAGVQDTQYF
TGTGCCAGCTCCCAACTAGCGGGAGTTCAAGATACGCAGTATTTT
>TRBV6-1|-|TRBJ2-1|TRBD1
CASSNAGGQGRHEQFF
TGTGCCAGCAGCAACGCCGGGGGACAGGGTCGGCATGAGCAGTTCTTC
>TRBV5-1|-|TRBJ1-1|-
CASSLVGGPNTEAFF
TGCGCCAGCAGCTTGGTCGGGGGACCTAACACTGAAGCTTTCTTT
>TRBV6-1|once|TRBJ2-3|TRBD2
CSSSLAGPSTDTQYF
TGTTCCAGCAGTCTAGCGGGCCCTAGCACAGATACGCAGTATTTT
>TRBV2|few|TRBJ2-5|-
CASSEIIQYF
TGTGCCAGCAGTGAAATTATCCAGTACTTC
>TRBV5-1|many|TRBJ1-2|TRBD1
CASSHRTGQAGDGYTF
TGCGCCAGCAGCCACCGAACAGGACAGGCCGGTGATGGCTACACCTTC
>TRBV5-6|-|TRBJ2-2|-
CASSLLRTNTGELFF
TGTGCCAGCAGCTTGTTGCGGACGAACACCGGGGAGCTGTTTTTT
>TRBV3-1|-|TRBJ1-1|-
CASSPGIAEAFF
TGTGCCAGCAGCCCAGGGATTGCTGAAGCTTTCTTT
>TRBV6-6|many|TRBJ1-2|-
CASSFGQKYGYTF
TGTGCCAGCAGTTTCGGGCAGAAATATGGCTACACCTTC
>TRBV24-1|-|TRBJ2-1|TRBD2
CATSGLAGDEQFF
TGTGCCACCAGTGGGCTAGCGGGAGATGAGCAGTTCTTC
>TRBV5-5|-|TRBJ2-4|-
CASSLITGATKNIQYF
TGTGCCAGCAGCCTCATAACGGGAGCCACCAAAAACATTCAGTACTTC
>TRBV12-3/TRBV12-4|many|TRBJ2-3|-
CASSFGGRTDTQYF
TGTGCCAGCAGTTTTGGCGGGCGGACAGATACGCAGTATTTT
>TRBV29-1|-|TRBJ2-1|-
CSVETGVSNNEQFF
TGCAGCGTTGAGACGGGAGTGTCGAACAATGAGCAGTTCTTC
>TRBV28|few|TRBJ2-1|TRBD2
CASSFRTSGSYNEQFF
TGTGCCAGCAGTTTCAGGACTAGCGGGAGTTACAATGAGCAGTTCTTC
>TRBV12-3/TRBV12-4|many|TRBJ1-5|-
CASSFYRDSNQPQHF
TGTGCCAGCAGTTTTTACAGAGATAGCAATCAGCCCCAGCATTTT
>TRBV6-1|many|TRBJ1-5|-
CASMKGGGNQPQHF
TGTGCCAGCATGAAGGGGGGGGGGAATCAGCCCCAGCATTTT